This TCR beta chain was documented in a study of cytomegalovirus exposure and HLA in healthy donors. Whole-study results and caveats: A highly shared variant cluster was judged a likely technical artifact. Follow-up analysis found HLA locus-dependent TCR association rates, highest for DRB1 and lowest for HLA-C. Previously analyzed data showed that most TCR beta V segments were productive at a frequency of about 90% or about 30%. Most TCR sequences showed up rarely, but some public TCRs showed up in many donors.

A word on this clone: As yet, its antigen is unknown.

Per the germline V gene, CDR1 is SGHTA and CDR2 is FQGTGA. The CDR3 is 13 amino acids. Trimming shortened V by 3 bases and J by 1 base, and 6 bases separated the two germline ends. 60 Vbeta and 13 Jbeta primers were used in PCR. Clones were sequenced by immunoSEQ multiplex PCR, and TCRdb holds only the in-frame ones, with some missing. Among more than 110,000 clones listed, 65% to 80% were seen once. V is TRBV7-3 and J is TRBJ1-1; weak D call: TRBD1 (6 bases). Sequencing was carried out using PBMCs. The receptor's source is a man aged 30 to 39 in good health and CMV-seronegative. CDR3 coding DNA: TGTGCCAGCAGCTTGACAGGGAACACTGAAGCTTTCTTT. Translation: CASSLTGNTEAFF.